Here is one T cell receptor (beta chain) with its context. The antigen remains undetermined. The data derive from a study of pediatric ulcerative colitis. Study outcomes and limitations: Repertoires came from total lymphocyte DNA, not specific subsets.

Germline CDR1 SNHLY, CDR2 FYNNEI. Trimming cost V 5 bases and J 4 bases; bases outside gene matches: 8. This CDR3 region has 15 residues. Using immunoSEQ multiplex PCR, the repertoire was profiled, and TCRdb retains in-frame clones only, with some absent. The sample includes 65,000 or so clones, about 90% of them seen just once. The sequenced sample was blood. This TCR came from a boy between 10 and 17 years old with severe ulcerative colitis. The chain joins TRBV2 to TRBJ1-5, with TRBD1 matching over 7 bases. The CDR3 nucleotides read TGTGCCAGCAGTAACCGCGGGACAGAGAATCAGCCCCAGCATTTT. This encodes CASSNRGTENQPQHF.